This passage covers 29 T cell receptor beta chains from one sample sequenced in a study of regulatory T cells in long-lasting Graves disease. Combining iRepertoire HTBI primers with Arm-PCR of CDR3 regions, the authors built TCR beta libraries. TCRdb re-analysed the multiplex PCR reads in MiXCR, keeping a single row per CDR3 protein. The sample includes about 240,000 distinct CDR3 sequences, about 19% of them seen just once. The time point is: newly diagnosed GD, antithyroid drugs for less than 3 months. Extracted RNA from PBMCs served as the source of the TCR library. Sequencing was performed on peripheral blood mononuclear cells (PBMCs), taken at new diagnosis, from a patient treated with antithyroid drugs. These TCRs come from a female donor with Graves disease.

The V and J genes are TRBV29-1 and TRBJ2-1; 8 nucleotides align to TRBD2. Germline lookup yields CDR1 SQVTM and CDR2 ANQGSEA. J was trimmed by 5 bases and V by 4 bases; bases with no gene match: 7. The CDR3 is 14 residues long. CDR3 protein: CSVVPGLGNNEQFF. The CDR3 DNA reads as TGCAGCGTTGTTCCGGGACTAGGGAACAATGAGCAGTTCTTC.

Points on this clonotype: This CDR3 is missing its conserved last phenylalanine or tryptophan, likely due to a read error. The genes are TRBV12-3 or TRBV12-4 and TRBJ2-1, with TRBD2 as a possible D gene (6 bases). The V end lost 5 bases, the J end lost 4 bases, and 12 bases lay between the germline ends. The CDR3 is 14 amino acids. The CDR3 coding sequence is TGTGCCAGCAGTGCCCATGGGGGGTACAATGAGCAGTTCCTC. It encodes CASSAHGGYNEQFL.

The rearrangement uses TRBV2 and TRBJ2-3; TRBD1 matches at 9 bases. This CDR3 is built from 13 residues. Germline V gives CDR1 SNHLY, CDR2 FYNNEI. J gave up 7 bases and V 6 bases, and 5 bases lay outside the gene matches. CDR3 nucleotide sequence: TGTGCCAGCAGGGACAGGGGCCAGTATACGCAGTATTTT. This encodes CASRDRGQYTQYF.

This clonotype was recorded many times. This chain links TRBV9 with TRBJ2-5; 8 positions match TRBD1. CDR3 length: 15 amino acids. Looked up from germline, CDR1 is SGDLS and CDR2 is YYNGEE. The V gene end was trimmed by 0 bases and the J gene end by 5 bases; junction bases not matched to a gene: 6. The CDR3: CASSVATGGRETQYF. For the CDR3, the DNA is TGTGCCAGCAGCGTAGCTACAGGGGGGCGGGAGACCCAGTACTTC. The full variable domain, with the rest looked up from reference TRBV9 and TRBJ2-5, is DSGVTQTPKHLITATGQRVTLRCSPRSGDLSVYWYQQSLDQGLQFLIQYYNGEERAKGNILERFSAQQFPDLHSELNLSSLELGDSALYFCASSVATGGRETQYFGPGTRLLVL.

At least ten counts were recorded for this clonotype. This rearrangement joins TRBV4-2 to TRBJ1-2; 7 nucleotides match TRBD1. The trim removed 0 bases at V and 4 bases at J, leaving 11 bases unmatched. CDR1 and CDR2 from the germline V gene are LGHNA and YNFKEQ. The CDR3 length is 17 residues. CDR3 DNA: TGTGCCAGCAGCCAAGATTGGGACAGTGGTAAGAGCTATGGCTACACCTTC. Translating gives CASSQDWDSGKSYGYTF.

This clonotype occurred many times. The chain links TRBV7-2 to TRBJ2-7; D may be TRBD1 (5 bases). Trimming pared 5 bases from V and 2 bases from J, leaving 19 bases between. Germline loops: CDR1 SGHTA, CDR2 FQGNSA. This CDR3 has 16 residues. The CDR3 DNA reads TGTGCCAGCAGCCAGACAAGCACAGGCCTAACCTACGAGCAGTACTTC. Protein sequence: CASSQTSTGLTYEQYF.

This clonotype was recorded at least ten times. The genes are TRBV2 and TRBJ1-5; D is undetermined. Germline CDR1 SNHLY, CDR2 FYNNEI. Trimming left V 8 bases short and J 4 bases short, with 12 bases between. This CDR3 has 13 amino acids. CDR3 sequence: CASGEKGNQPQHF. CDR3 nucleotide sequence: TGTGCCAGCGGCGAAAAGGGAAATCAGCCCCAGCATTTT.

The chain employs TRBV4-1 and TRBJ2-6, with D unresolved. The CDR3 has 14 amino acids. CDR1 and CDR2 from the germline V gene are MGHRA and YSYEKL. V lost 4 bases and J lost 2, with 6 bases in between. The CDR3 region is CASSRVPGANVLTF. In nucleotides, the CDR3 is TGCGCCAGCAGCCGTGTTCCTGGGGCCAACGTCCTGACTTTC.

DNA for the CDR3: TGTGCCAGCAGCACAGGGGGCAACACCATATATTTT. Its protein is CASSTGGNTIYF. The V and J genes are TRBV7-8 and TRBJ1-3; TRBD1 aligns across 9 bases. Germline values: CDR1 SGHVS, CDR2 FQNEAQ. This CDR3 has 12 residues. The V segment lost 5 bases and the J segment 7 bases; nucleotides outside the gene matches: 0.

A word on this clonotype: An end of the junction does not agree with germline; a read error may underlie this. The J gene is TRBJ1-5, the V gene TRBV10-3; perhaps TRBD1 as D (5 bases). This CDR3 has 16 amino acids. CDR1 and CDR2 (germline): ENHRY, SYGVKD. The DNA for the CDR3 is TGTGCCATCAATGAGTCGGTTCTTGGGGGGATCCAGCCCCAGCATTTT. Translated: CAINESVLGGIQPQHF.

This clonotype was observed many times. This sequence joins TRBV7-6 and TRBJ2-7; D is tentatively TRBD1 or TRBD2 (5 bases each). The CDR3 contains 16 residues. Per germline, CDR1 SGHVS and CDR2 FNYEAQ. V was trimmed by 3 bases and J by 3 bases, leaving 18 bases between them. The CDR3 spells CASSLGTSGVGYEQYF. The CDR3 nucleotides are TGTGCCAGCAGCTTGGGGACCTCGGGCGTAGGCTACGAGCAGTACTTC. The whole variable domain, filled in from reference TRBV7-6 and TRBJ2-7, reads GAGVSQSPRYKVTKRGQDVALRCDPISGHVSLYWYRQALGQGPEFLTYFNYEAQQDKSGLPNDRFSAERPEGSISTLTIQRTEQRDSAMYRCASSLGTSGVGYEQYFGPGTRLTVT.

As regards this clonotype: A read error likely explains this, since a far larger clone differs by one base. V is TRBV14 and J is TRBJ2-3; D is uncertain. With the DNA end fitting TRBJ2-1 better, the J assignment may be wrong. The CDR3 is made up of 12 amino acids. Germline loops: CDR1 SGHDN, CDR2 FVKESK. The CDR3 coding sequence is TGTGCCAGCAGCCAATTCTACAATGGGCAGTTCTTC. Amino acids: CASSQFYNGQFF.

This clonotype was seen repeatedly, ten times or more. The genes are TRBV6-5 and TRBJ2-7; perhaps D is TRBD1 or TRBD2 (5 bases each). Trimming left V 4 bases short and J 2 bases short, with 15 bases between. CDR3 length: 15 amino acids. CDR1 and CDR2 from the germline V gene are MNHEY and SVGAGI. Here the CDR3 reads CASSSQGPGPYEQYF. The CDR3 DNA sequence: TGTGCCAGCAGTTCCCAGGGACCTGGACCCTACGAGCAGTACTTC.

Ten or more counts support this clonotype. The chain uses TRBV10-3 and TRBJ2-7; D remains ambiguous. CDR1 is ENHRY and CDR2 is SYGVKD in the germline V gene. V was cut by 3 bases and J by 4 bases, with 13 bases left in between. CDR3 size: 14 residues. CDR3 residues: CAISDQVRPYEQYF. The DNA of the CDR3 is TGTGCCATCAGTGATCAGGTCCGTCCTTACGAGCAGTACTTC.

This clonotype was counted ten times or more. The CDR3 sequence is CATTDPFEGRFF. CDR3 DNA: TGTGCCACCACCGACCCCTTTGAGGGGCGGTTCTTC. J is TRBJ2-1 and V is TRBV24-1; TRBD1 or TRBD2 may be the D gene (5 bases each). The V end lost 8 bases, the J end lost 15 bases, and 19 bases lay between the germline ends. This CDR3 is 12 amino acids long. The V gene's germline CDR1 is KGHDR and CDR2 SFDVKD.

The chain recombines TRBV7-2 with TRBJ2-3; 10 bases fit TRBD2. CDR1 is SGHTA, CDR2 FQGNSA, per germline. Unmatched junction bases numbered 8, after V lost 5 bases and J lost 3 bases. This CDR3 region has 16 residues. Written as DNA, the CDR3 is TGTGCCAGCAGCGCCCTAGCGGGAGAAGATACAGATACGCAGTATTTT. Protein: CASSALAGEDTDTQYF.

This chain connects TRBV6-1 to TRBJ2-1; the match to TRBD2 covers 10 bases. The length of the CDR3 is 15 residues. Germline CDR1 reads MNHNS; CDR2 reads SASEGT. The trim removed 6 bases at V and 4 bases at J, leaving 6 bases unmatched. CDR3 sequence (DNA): TGTGCCAGCAGCCGGGGGACTAGCGAGTACAATGAGCAGTTCTTC. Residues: CASSRGTSEYNEQFF.

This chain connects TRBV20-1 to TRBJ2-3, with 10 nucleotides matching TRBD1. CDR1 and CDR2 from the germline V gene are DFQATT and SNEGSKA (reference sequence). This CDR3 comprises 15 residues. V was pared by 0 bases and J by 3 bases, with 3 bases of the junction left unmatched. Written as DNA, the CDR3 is TGCAGTGCTAGAGACCCGGGACAGGGGACAGATACGCAGTATTTT. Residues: CSARDPGQGTDTQYF.

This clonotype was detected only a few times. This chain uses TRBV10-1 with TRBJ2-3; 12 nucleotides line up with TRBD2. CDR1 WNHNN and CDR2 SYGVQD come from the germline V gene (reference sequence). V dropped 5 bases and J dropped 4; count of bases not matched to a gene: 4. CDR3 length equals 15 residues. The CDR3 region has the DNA TGCGCCAGCAGTCCTAGCGGGAGGGCCGCAGATACGCAGTATTTT. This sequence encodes CASSPSGRAADTQYF.

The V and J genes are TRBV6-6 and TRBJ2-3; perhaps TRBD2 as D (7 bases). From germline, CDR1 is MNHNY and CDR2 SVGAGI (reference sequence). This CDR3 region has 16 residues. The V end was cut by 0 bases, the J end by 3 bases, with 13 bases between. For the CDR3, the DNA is TGTGCCAGCAGTTACTCGAGGAGGGGGGGAACAGATACGCAGTATTTT. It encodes CASSYSRRGGTDTQYF.

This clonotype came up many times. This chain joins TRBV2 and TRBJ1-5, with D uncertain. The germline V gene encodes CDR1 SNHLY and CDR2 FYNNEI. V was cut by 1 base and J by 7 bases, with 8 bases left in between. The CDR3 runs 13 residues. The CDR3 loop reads CASSEGPRQPQHF. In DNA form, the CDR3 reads TGTGCCAGCAGTGAAGGGCCCAGGCAGCCCCAGCATTTT.

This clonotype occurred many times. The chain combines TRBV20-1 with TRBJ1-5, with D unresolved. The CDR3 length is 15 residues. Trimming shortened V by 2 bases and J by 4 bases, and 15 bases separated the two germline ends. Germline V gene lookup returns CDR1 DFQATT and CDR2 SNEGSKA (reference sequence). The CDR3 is CSARNPATNNQPQHF. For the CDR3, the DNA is TGCAGTGCTAGAAACCCAGCAACTAATAATCAGCCCCAGCATTTT.

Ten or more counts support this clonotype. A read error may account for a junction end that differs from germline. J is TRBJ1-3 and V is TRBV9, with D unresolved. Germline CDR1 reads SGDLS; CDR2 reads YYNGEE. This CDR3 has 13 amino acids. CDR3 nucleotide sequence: TGCGCCAGCAGTGTCTCGTCTGGAAACACCATATATTTT. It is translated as CASSVSSGNTIYF.

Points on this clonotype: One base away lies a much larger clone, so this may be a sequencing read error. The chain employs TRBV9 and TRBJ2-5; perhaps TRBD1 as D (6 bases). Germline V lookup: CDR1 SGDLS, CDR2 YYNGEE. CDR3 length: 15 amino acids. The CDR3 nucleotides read TGTGCCAGCAGCGTAGCTGGTCAGGGGCAAGAGACCCGGTACTTC. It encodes CASSVAGQGQETRYF. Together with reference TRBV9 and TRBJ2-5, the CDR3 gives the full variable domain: DSGVTQTPKHLITATGQRVTLRCSPRSGDLSVYWYQQSLDQGLQFLIQYYNGEERAKGNILERFSAQQFPDLHSELNLSSLELGDSALYFCASSVAGQGQETRYFGPGTRLLVL.

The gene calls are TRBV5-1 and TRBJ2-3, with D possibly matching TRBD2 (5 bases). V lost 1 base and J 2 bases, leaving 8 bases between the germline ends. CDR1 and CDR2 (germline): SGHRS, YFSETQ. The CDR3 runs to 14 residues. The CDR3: CASSLRLPTDTQYF. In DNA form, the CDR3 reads TGCGCCAGCAGCTTGAGACTACCCACAGATACGCAGTATTTT.

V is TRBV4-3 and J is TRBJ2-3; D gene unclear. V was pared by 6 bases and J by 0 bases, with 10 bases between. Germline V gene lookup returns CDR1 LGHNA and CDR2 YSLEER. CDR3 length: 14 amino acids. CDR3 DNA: TGCGCCAGCAGGACTGCTTTAAGCACAGATACGCAGTATTTT. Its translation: CASRTALSTDTQYF.

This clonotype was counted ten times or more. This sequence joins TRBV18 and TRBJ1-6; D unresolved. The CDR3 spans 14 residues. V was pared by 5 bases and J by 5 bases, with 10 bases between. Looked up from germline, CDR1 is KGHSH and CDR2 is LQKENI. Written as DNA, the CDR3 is TGTGCCAGCTCAGGAGGACGGAATAATTCACCCCTCCACTTT. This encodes CASSGGRNNSPLHF.

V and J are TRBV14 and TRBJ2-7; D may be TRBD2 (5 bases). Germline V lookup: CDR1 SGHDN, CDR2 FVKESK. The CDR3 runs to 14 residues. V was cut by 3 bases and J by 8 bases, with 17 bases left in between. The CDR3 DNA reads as TGTGCCAGCAGCCAGGAGTTGTCTAGCAGCCAGCAGTACTTC. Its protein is CASSQELSSSQQYF.

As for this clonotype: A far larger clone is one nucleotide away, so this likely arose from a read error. CDR3: CASSRGRGDTGELFF. The CDR3 nucleotides read TGTGCCAGCAGTCGAGGACGGGGTGACACCGGGGAGCTGTTTTTT. The genes are TRBV12-3 or TRBV12-4 and TRBJ2-2; tentative D call: TRBD2 (5 bases). The V end lost 5 bases, the J end lost 3 bases, and 13 bases lay between the germline ends. This CDR3 contains 15 residues.